Listed here are 2 T cell receptor beta chains from one sample, sequenced in a study of PD-L1 blockade in urothelial cancer. This table comes from immunoSEQ multiplex PCR, and its TCRdb copy is limited to in-frame clones, with some not included. Of about 76,000 clones detected, 80% to 90% appear once; the ten largest clones hold roughly 4.8%. The sequences come from PBMCs, collected around atezolizumab (anti-PD-L1) treatment. The receptor source for this set is a man between 65 and 85 years old with urothelial cancer.

This clone was recorded a few times. This chain uses TRBV30 with TRBJ2-7; 10 bases are a match to TRBD1. Per the germline V gene, CDR1 is GTSNPN and CDR2 is SVGIG (reference sequence). Germline trimming cut 5 bases from V and 7 bases from J; bases unmatched to any gene: 2. The CDR3 is 11 amino acids. The CDR3 DNA is TGTGCCTGGTGGACAGGGGGGGAGCAGTACTTC. Translating it yields CAWWTGGEQYF.

This chain connects TRBV28 to TRBJ2-4; D is perhaps TRBD2 (6 bases). Trimming took off 8 bases at V and 6 bases at J, with 14 bases between the two ends. The CDR3 runs to 13 residues. Germline-derived CDR1 and CDR2 are MDHEN and SYDVKM. The CDR3 is CASYSSGRNIQYF. DNA for the CDR3: TGTGCCAGCTACTCCTCCGGGAGAAACATTCAGTACTTC.